This T cell receptor (beta chain) comes out of a study of CXCR3-negative and CXCR3-positive naive CD8 T cells. The study's findings and limits: For the naive subsets, surface CD5 was similar, and TCR strength was inferred from TRB CDR3 properties. Relative to CXCR3-negative naive cells, CXCR3-positive naive cells had more hydrophobic TRB CDR3s. Relative to memory CD8+ cells, whose diversity was much lower, both naive subsets had comparably high diversity.

250,000 to 350,000 cells per CD8+ T cell subset were flow-sorted in triplicate. Germline values: CDR1 DFQATT, CDR2 SNEGSKA (reference sequence). This CDR3 is built from 15 residues. TRB cDNA libraries were made by UMI-labeled 5' RACE. TCRdb reanalyzed the 5' RACE reads, giving one entry per CDR3 protein sequence and no DNA. In total, the table holds 100,000 to 150,000 distinct CDR3 sequences. On this clonotype: Its target is not known.

The clonotype originates from a human donor in good health. Some clones in this sample may be carry-over from other donors' samples. What was sequenced was naive CXCR3- CD8+ T cells from blood. Subset denoted: CD45RO-CCR7+CD27+CD95- naive CD8+ T cells lacking CXCR3 (TNR3-). The J gene is TRBJ1-2, the V gene TRBV20-1. This CDR3 is CSARDIGERTSGYTF.